What follows is one TCR beta chain and its context. No antigen is known for it. The germline gives CDR1 GTSNPN, CDR2 SVGIG (reference sequence). The CDR3 runs 14 residues. Unmatched junction bases numbered 4, after V lost 6 bases and J lost 4 bases. Pooling of second doses given at about 4 or about 12 weeks was done. Libraries were prepared by immunoSEQ multiplex PCR; TCRdb keeps only in-frame clonotypes and omits some of them. Altogether 65,000 to 100,000 clones are present, about 90% being singletons, with the ten largest covering about 7%. The entry originates in a study of T cell responses to AZD1222 COVID-19 vaccine. Study-wide findings and caveats: Increased Spike-specific TCR breadth and depth were observed after two AZD1222 doses.

The specimen was peripheral blood, collected 28 days after the second AZD1222 dose. The receptor was derived from an adult who received the AZD1222 COVID-19 vaccine. This chain links TRBV30 with TRBJ1-5; 12 bases fit TRBD1. CDR3 nucleotide sequence: TGTGCCTGCCGGGGACAGGGGGCGAATCAGCCCCAGCATTTT. Translating gives CACRGQGANQPQHF.